The rows below give T cell receptor beta chains drawn from one sample of a study of CD8 T cells in ankylosing spondylitis. From the 5' RACE reads, TCRdb called clonotypes with MiXCR, one entry per CDR3 protein. Among roughly 150,000 distinct CDR3 sequences, roughly 6.6% were seen once, and the ten largest hold around 12%. The sample comprised blood, either unsorted or a sorted T cell fraction (not recorded which). The receptors were sampled from a female donor with ankylosing spondylitis or in good health (not recorded which). CDR3s leave out the opening cysteine and the closing phenylalanine or tryptophan. Each record gives: D gene, J gene, V gene, CDR3 protein. A D gene is named only where the DNA matches it firmly.

>-|TRBJ2-2|TRBV27
ASRTPTSTGELF
>TRBD1|TRBJ1-2|TRBV18
ASSPKGADGYT
>TRBD1|TRBJ2-4|TRBV6-1
ASSDIRTGLAKSIQY
>TRBD2|TRBJ2-2|TRBV7-3
ASSIAGGPNTGELF
>TRBD1|TRBJ2-3|TRBV5-5
ASSLRTGYTDTQY
>TRBD1|TRBJ2-7|TRBV6-2/TRBV6-3
ASDQGDNYEQY
>-|TRBJ2-1|TRBV4-1
ASSLRYQGEQF
>-|TRBJ1-2|TRBV7-9
ASSQISQGSRGYT
>TRBD2|TRBJ2-2|TRBV7-9
ASSLLAGGLHGELF
>TRBD2|TRBJ2-1|TRBV5-1
ASSLAETSGPYNEQF
>-|TRBJ1-1|TRBV5-1
ASSFRLGGTEAF
>-|TRBJ1-1|TRBV12-3/TRBV12-4
ASSLMRKAF
>-|TRBJ2-3|TRBV5-1
ASSLNGGPLDTQY
>-|TRBJ1-1|TRBV12-3/TRBV12-4
ASSLPPSKAF
>-|TRBJ2-1|TRBV3-1
ASSQEGARGPSFEQF
>-|TRBJ2-3|TRBV6-2/TRBV6-3
ASSYSHGVWDTQY
>-|TRBJ2-7|TRBV20-1
SARDITARRSPSREQY
>-|TRBJ1-2|TRBV29-1
SVERDLRPYGYT
>TRBD1|TRBJ1-1|TRBV5-1
ASSLMGQGPNTEAF